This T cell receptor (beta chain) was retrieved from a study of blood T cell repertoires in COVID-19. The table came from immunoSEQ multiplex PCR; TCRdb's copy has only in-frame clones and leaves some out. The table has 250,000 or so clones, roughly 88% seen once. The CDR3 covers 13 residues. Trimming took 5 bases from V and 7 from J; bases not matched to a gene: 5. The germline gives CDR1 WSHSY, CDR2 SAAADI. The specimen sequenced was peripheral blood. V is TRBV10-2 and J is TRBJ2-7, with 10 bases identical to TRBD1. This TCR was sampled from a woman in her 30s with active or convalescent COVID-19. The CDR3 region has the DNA TGCGCCAGCAGTTTCGGACAGGGGGGAGAGCAGTACTTC. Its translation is CASSFGQGGEQYF.